This T cell receptor beta chain came from a study of OX40 agonist ivuxolimab in advanced cancers. Study results and limitations: The investigators did not determine what antigen specificity the expanded peripheral T cells had.

In the case of this clone: Its antigen remains unknown.

The method was immunoSEQ multiplex PCR; TCRdb's version includes in-frame clones alone and lacks a portion of them. In the table there are tens of thousands of clones, 80% to 90% of which are singletons. J was trimmed by 1 base and V by 4 bases; bases with no gene match: 10. This CDR3 is built from 17 residues. Germline assignment: CDR1 MNHNS and CDR2 SASEGT. The genes are TRBV6-1 and TRBJ2-5, with TRBD1 matching 9 bases. The receptor's source is an adult with an advanced solid tumor such as melanoma, head and neck, liver or kidney cancer. The material sequenced was CD4+ or CD8+ T cells sorted from blood, taken in a trial of the OX40 agonist ivuxolimab. The CDR3 spells CASSAYPQGAGQETQYF. CDR3 DNA sequence: TGTGCCAGCAGTGCCTACCCACAGGGGGCCGGCCAAGAGACCCAGTACTTC.